The 25 T cell receptor beta chains listed next were all sequenced from one sample in a study of regulatory T cells in long-lasting Graves disease. This sample's time point: newly diagnosed GD, antithyroid drugs for less than 3 months. PBMC-derived RNA was used for the TCR library. Assembly of TCR beta libraries relied on iRepertoire HTBI primers together with Arm-PCR of CDR3 regions. TCRdb re-derived calls from the multiplex PCR reads in MiXCR, one entry per CDR3 protein. The sample has about 470,000 distinct CDR3 sequences, 15% seen once. Another study also made use of these data, one on T cells in Graves' hyperthyroidism and ophthalmopathy.

Sequencing used peripheral blood mononuclear cells (PBMCs), obtained at new diagnosis, from a patient treated with antithyroid drugs. These receptors were collected from a woman in her 30s with Graves disease.

The table lists this clonotype with many counts. J is TRBJ2-3 and V is TRBV24-1, with D possibly TRBD2 on 7 matching bases. Looked up from germline, CDR1 is KGHDR and CDR2 is SFDVKD. CDR3 length: 17 amino acids. The V gene lost 4 bases and the J gene lost 3 bases, with 19 bases spanning the gap. In DNA form, the CDR3 reads TGTGCCACCAGTGAAATCGGGGGCGGGAGTGTAACAGATACGCAGTATTTT. Amino acid sequence: CATSEIGGGSVTDTQYF.

The chain employs TRBV12-3 or TRBV12-4 and TRBJ1-1, with D perhaps matching TRBD1 (6 bases). The CDR3 consists of 11 residues. CDR3 sequence (DNA): TGTGGGGAACAGGGGAACACTGAAGCTTTCTTT. Its translation: CGEQGNTEAFF.

This clonotype occurred many times. The chain combines TRBV3-1 with TRBJ1-1; TRBD1 might be the D (5 bases). Germline V gives CDR1 LGHDT, CDR2 YNNKEL (reference sequence). The CDR3 is 15 residues long. V dropped 3 bases and J dropped 5 bases, with 16 bases sitting between them. Written as DNA, the CDR3 is TGTGCCAGCAGCCATGTGGGGCAGGGAAGAACTGAAGCTTTCTTT. It is translated as CASSHVGQGRTEAFF.

This clonotype appeared many times. The V and J genes are TRBV14 and TRBJ2-2; D gene uncertain. Per the germline V gene, CDR1 is SGHDN and CDR2 is FVKESK. Trimming took off 0 bases at V and 6 bases at J, with 8 bases between the two ends. CDR3 length: 14 residues. CDR3 protein: CASSQDEGAGELFF. The CDR3 DNA reads as TGTGCCAGCAGCCAAGATGAAGGCGCCGGGGAGCTGTTTTTT.

The chain is built from TRBV9 and TRBJ2-5; tentative D call: TRBD1 (5 bases). Germline V gene lookup returns CDR1 SGDLS and CDR2 YYNGEE. The CDR3 has 13 amino acids. V lost 3 bases, J lost 5 bases, and 11 bases lay in between. The CDR3 here is CASSGRVGETQYF. The DNA of the CDR3 is TGTGCCAGCAGCGGCAGGGTGGGGGAGACCCAGTACTTC.

This clonotype was seen a few times. The rearrangement uses TRBV6-5 and TRBJ2-5, with unresolved D. The CDR3 runs to 15 residues. Trimming removed 2 bases at V and 4 bases at J, with 14 bases between. Germline assignment: CDR1 MNHEY and CDR2 SVGAGI. CDR3 amino acids: CASSYGGNRVETQYF. CDR3 in DNA: TGTGCCAGCAGTTACGGTGGGAATAGGGTAGAGACCCAGTACTTC.

The count of this clonotype is one. The V gene is TRBV12-3 or TRBV12-4, the J gene TRBJ2-1; 9 nucleotides match TRBD2. The CDR3 consists of 20 residues. As DNA, the CDR3 is TGTACCGACGGTTGGCGGGGGGCTTTTAGCGGGAGAGCGTGCTACAATGAGCAGTTCTTC. Translating gives CTDGWRGAFSGRACYNEQFF.

The gene calls are TRBV2 and TRBJ2-1, with D hard to call. Per the germline V gene, CDR1 is SNHLY and CDR2 is FYNNEI. Trimming took off 6 bases at V and 6 bases at J, with 15 bases between the two ends. The CDR3 runs to 14 residues. The CDR3 DNA follows: TGTGCCAGCAGGGTTAGTGGGCCCTCCAATGAGCAGTTCTTC. Protein product: CASRVSGPSNEQFF.

This clonotype was picked up many times. The V call is TRBV18, the J call TRBJ1-5, with D possibly matching TRBD1 (6 bases). The CDR3 runs to 14 residues. The germline CDR1 and CDR2 sequences are KGHSH and LQKENI. The V end lost 1 base, the J end lost 4 bases, and 8 bases lay between the germline ends. CDR3 sequence reads: CASSPRTENQPQHF. CDR3 nucleotides: TGTGCCAGCTCACCACGGACAGAAAATCAGCCCCAGCATTTT.

This clonotype has a count of ten or more. The chain recombines TRBV7-9 with TRBJ2-5, with D possibly TRBD2 on 5 matching bases. Trimming shortened V by 1 base and J by 2 bases, and 8 bases separated the two germline ends. Germline V gene data show CDR1 as SEHNR and CDR2 as FQNEAQ (reference sequence). CDR3 length: 14 residues. CDR3 in amino acids: CASSLDRLQETQYF. CDR3 DNA sequence: TGTGCCAGCAGCTTAGATCGACTACAAGAGACCCAGTACTTC.

Comment on this clonotype: Its ends do not fully match the called genes, so a read error is possible. V gene TRBV3-1 combines with J gene TRBJ2-2, with 10 positions matching TRBD2. This CDR3 has 15 residues. Germline values: CDR1 LGHDT, CDR2 YNNKEL (reference sequence). The CDR3 loop reads CASRPTSGNAGELFF. CDR3 DNA sequence: TGTGCCAGCAGGCCCACTAGCGGGAACGCCGGGGAGCTGTTTTTT. Combining the CDR3 with reference TRBV3-1 and TRBJ2-2 gives the whole variable domain DTAVSQTPKYLVTQMGNDKSIKCEQNLGHDTMYWYKQDSKKFLKIMFSYNNKELIINETVPNRFSPKSPDKAHLNLHINSLELGDSAVYFCASRPTSGNAGELFFGEGSRLTVL.

This chain uses TRBV7-6 with TRBJ2-4; TRBD1 is a possible D gene (6 bases). Per the germline V gene, CDR1 is SGHVS and CDR2 is FNYEAQ. Trimming removed 1 base at V and 4 bases at J, with 14 bases between. CDR3 size: 16 residues. CDR3 nucleotides: TGTGCCAGCAGCTTAGGGGGGCAGGGCCCAAAAAACATTCAGTACTTC. Its protein product is CASSLGGQGPKNIQYF.

The chain is built from TRBV10-3 and TRBJ1-5; possibly TRBD1 for D (6 bases). Trimming pared 4 bases from V and 6 bases from J, leaving 16 bases between. The CDR3 extends over 15 amino acids. CDR1 is ENHRY and CDR2 is SYGVKD in the germline V gene. CDR3 DNA sequence: TGTGCCATCAGTGGTTGGGGGCAGGAGGGTCAGCCCCAGCATTTT. This encodes CAISGWGQEGQPQHF.

This clonotype was recorded a few times. The J gene is TRBJ1-1, the V gene TRBV3-1, with D perhaps matching TRBD1 (5 bases). This CDR3 region has 15 residues. Germline assignment: CDR1 LGHDT and CDR2 YNNKEL (reference sequence). V gave up 2 bases and J gave up 6 bases, with 16 bases separating them. Here the CDR3 reads CASSQLPGEGPEAFF. The CDR3 bases are TGTGCCAGCAGCCAATTACCCGGGGAGGGACCTGAAGCTTTCTTT.

This clonotype has ten or more counts. This chain connects TRBV7-9 to TRBJ2-7; D is perhaps TRBD2 (6 bases). The germline V and J ends were trimmed by 6 bases and 5 bases, with 17 bases remaining between them. The CDR3 extends over 14 amino acids. Germline-derived CDR1 and CDR2 are SEHNR and FQNEAQ (reference sequence). For the CDR3, the DNA is TGTGCCAGCAGAATGACTAGTAGGGCCGACGAGCAGTACTTC. It translates to CASRMTSRADEQYF.

In the case of this clonotype: A much larger clone lies one base from this, so it may be a read error. This sequence joins TRBV12-3 or TRBV12-4 and TRBJ2-6; the D call may be TRBD1 or TRBD2 (5 bases each). The CDR3 runs to 15 residues. CDR3 nucleotides: TGTGCCAGCAGTTCTGCAGGGTCCGGGGCCAACGTCCTGGCTTTC. This codes for CASSSAGSGANVLAF.

This clonotype was detected many times. The chain is built from TRBV2 and TRBJ1-5, with TRBD1 matching over 7 bases. Germline lookup yields CDR1 SNHLY and CDR2 FYNNEI. The J segment lost 3 bases and the V segment lost 6 bases, leaving 11 bases of the junction unmatched. The CDR3 loop spans 16 amino acids. The CDR3: CASSPGPTGVNQPQHF. Here the CDR3 DNA reads TGTGCCAGCAGCCCTGGGCCAACAGGGGTCAATCAGCCCCAGCATTTT.

There are a few counts of this clonotype. The chain combines TRBV24-1 with TRBJ2-1; TRBD2 aligns across 9 bases. The CDR3 runs 15 residues. V shed 5 bases and J 4 bases; nucleotides not matched to a gene: 5. The germline CDR1 and CDR2 sequences are KGHDR and SFDVKD. The CDR3 sequence is CATSALGLAYNEQFF. The CDR3 DNA sequence: TGTGCCACCAGTGCTCTGGGACTAGCTTACAATGAGCAGTTCTTC.

This clonotype has a count of ten or more. The chain has TRBV6-9 and TRBJ1-1; the match to TRBD1 covers 7 bases. This CDR3 contains 15 residues. The germline CDR1 and CDR2 sequences are MNHGY and SVAAGI. J gave up 6 bases and V 3 bases, and 10 bases lay outside the gene matches. DNA of the CDR3: TGTGCCAGCAGTTACTTAGCAGGGGGTTCTCCTGAAGCTTTCTTT. Translated: CASSYLAGGSPEAFF.

The V and J genes are TRBV4-1 and TRBJ2-5; perhaps D is TRBD1 or TRBD2 (6 bases each). The CDR3 covers 12 residues. V lost 6 bases, J lost 9 bases, and 14 bases lay in between. Germline V lookup: CDR1 MGHRA, CDR2 YSYEKL. CDR3 amino acids: CASRATGGAQYF. CDR3 coding DNA: TGCGCCAGCAGGGCGACAGGAGGGGCCCAGTACTTC.

This chain links TRBV18 with TRBJ2-1, with TRBD2 as a possible D gene (5 bases). Deletions cut 5 bases from V and 7 bases from J, with 18 bases between. The CDR3 is 15 amino acids. The germline CDR1 and CDR2 sequences are KGHSH and LQKENI. The CDR3 spells CASSNWSGGVNEQFF. CDR3 nucleotides: TGTGCCAGCTCAAACTGGTCAGGAGGAGTAAATGAGCAGTTCTTC.

This clonotype was found many times. CDR3 in amino acids: CASSFSGTDTQYF. CDR3 coding DNA: TGTGCCAGCAGTTTTAGCGGCACAGATACGCAGTATTTT. This sequence joins TRBV27 and TRBJ2-3, with D possibly being TRBD2 (5 bases). Trimming removed 3 bases at V and 1 base at J, with 5 bases between. The CDR3 runs 13 residues. Germline V gives CDR1 MNHEY, CDR2 SMNVEV (reference sequence).

This clonotype was detected only a few times. This sequence joins TRBV20-1 and TRBJ1-1; D is undetermined. Germline V gene data show CDR1 as DFQATT and CDR2 as SNEGSKA (reference sequence). Between the trimmed V and J ends, which lost 5 bases and 3 bases, there was a span of 16 bases. CDR3 size: 14 residues. The CDR3 region is CSAQGAGIDTEAFF. The CDR3 nucleotides read TGCAGTGCTCAAGGCGCGGGGATTGACACTGAAGCTTTCTTT.

This clonotype was recorded at least ten times. The rearrangement joins TRBV28 to TRBJ2-7, with TRBD2 matching over 9 bases. The CDR3 totals 15 residues. The trim removed 6 bases at V and 2 bases at J, leaving 8 bases unmatched. Germline CDR1 reads MDHEN; CDR2 reads SYDVKM. The CDR3 region has the DNA TGTGCCAGCAGCTATAGCGGGAGTGGTCCCTACGAGCAGTACTTC. As protein: CASSYSGSGPYEQYF.

This clonotype was observed a few times. CDR3 DNA sequence: TGCAGTGCTAGAATCACAGATACGCAGTATTTT. Protein: CSARITDTQYF. The chain employs TRBV20-1 and TRBJ2-3; no clear D. The V gene's germline CDR1 is DFQATT and CDR2 SNEGSKA (reference sequence). This CDR3 contains 11 residues. Trimming cost V 2 bases and J 2 bases, with 2 bases left between them.